Listed here are 9 T cell receptor beta chains from one sample, sequenced in a study of T cells in Graves' hyperthyroidism and ophthalmopathy (dated by TCRdb to the late 2010s). The protocol used for the library was multiplex PCR. TCRdb lists the instrument as Illumina HiSeq 2000. The TCR beta CDR3 regions were amplified from the RNA transcripts. The first round of RT-PCR for the TCR CDR3 was performed with the HTBI primer set and the Qiagen OneStep RT-PCR kit. TCRdb's own reprocessing of the public reads used fastp at Q25 and MiXCR and kept productive beta chains. Every CDR3 protein is listed once, alongside the most common genes and DNA of its rows. This sample holds approximately 410,000 distinct CDR3 sequences; roughly 14% were observed only once. Together, the top ten hold less than 15% of the sample. Specimen: blood. Receptor source: a man between 18 and 29 years old with Graves' ophthalmopathy.

The chain joins TRBV6-1 to TRBJ2-7; 7 bases are a match to TRBD1. CDR1 and CDR2 (germline): MNHNS, SASEGT. V dropped 6 bases and J dropped 7; count of bases not matched to a gene: 6. The length of the CDR3 is 12 residues. The chain's CDR3 is CASRGQAGEQYF. The CDR3 nucleotides read TGTGCCAGCAGAGGACAGGCAGGAGAGCAGTACTTC.

This clonotype occurred many times. The V call is TRBV14, the J call TRBJ2-7; D may be TRBD2 (7 bases). Germline assignment: CDR1 SGHDN and CDR2 FVKESK. The CDR3 is 15 residues long. Trimming took off 4 bases at V and 2 bases at J, with 15 bases between the two ends. Here the CDR3 reads CASSLLGAGAYEQYF. CDR3 nucleotide sequence: TGTGCCAGCAGCCTTCTGGGGGCGGGGGCCTACGAGCAGTACTTC.

About this clonotype itself: At one end, the junction sequence differs from germline, possibly due to a read error. The rearrangement links TRBV20-1 to TRBJ1-5; unclear D gene. This CDR3 contains 12 residues. From germline, CDR1 is DFQATT and CDR2 SNEGSKA (reference sequence). The CDR3 loop reads CCATDGYQPQHF. Written as DNA, the CDR3 is TGCTGTGCTACGGACGGCTATCAGCCCCAGCATTTT.

This chain joins TRBV13 and TRBJ1-2; D gene unclear. Trimming removed 2 bases at V and 3 bases at J, with 10 bases between. In germline, CDR1 is PRHDT, CDR2 FYEKMQ (reference sequence). There are 14 residues in the CDR3. CDR3 in amino acids: CASSLRSADYGYTF. The CDR3 region has the DNA TGTGCCAGCAGCTTACGTTCGGCGGACTATGGCTACACCTTC.

A note on this clonotype: A read error may explain this, as a much larger clone is one base away. This chain links TRBV12-3 or TRBV12-4 with TRBJ2-5; either TRBD1 or TRBD2 may supply D (5 bases each). The V end lost 10 bases, the J end lost 2 bases, and 14 bases lay between the germline ends. The CDR3 runs to 13 residues. The CDR3 spells CANRGTGQETQYF. DNA of the CDR3: TGTGCCAACAGAGGGACGGGGCAAGAGACCCAGTACTTC.

This clonotype turned up a few times. The chain employs TRBV27 and TRBJ1-2; tentatively, D is TRBD1 (6 bases). Between the trimmed V and J ends, which lost 9 bases and 0 bases, there was a span of 17 bases. The germline CDR1 and CDR2 sequences are MNHEY and SMNVEV (reference sequence). The CDR3 has 15 residues. The CDR3, as DNA: TGTGCCAGACCCGAGAGGGGGGCTTCTAACTATGGCTACACCTTC. It yields the protein CARPERGASNYGYTF.

This clonotype appeared many times. The CDR3 protein is CASSFGYEQYF. CDR3 in DNA: TGTGCCAGCAGTTTCGGGTACGAGCAGTACTTC. The chain uses TRBV12-3 or TRBV12-4 and TRBJ2-7; D uncertain. With 3 bases removed from V and 4 bases from J, the gap between germline ends came to 4 bases. This CDR3 has 11 residues.

This clonotype occurred many times. The gene calls are TRBV11-2 and TRBJ2-2, with D hard to call. Trimming left V 1 base short and J 8 bases short, with 8 bases between. Germline V gene data show CDR1 as SGHAT and CDR2 as FQNNGV. This CDR3 region has 13 residues. CDR3 sequence reads: CASSLGANGELFF. CDR3 nucleotide sequence: TGTGCCAGCAGCTTAGGTGCAAATGGGGAGCTGTTTTTT. Drawing the rest from reference TRBV11-2 and TRBJ2-2, the complete variable domain is EAGVAQSPRYKIIEKRQSVAFWCNPISGHATLYWYQQILGQGPKLLIQFQNNGVVDDSQLPKDRFSAERLKGVDSTLKIQPAKLEDSAVYLCASSLGANGELFFGEGSRLTVL.

This chain joins TRBV7-2 and TRBJ2-7; D unresolved. CDR1 is SGHTA, CDR2 FQGNSA, per germline. The CDR3 has 11 amino acids. Trimming removed 4 bases at V and 9 bases at J, with 10 bases between. CDR3 in amino acids: CASSSRFTQYF. In nucleotides, the CDR3 is TGTGCCAGCAGCTCCCGTTTTACGCAGTACTTC. Full variable domain (outside the CDR3, taken from reference TRBV7-2 and TRBJ2-7): GAGVSQSPSNKVTEKGKDVELRCDPISGHTALYWYRQSLGQGLEFLIYFQGNSAPDKSGLPSDRFSAERTGGSVSTLTIQRTQQEDSAVYLCASSSRFTQYFGPGTRLTVT.